This T cell receptor beta chain appears in the sequencing data of a study of blood T cell repertoires in COVID-19. Study at large: In each case, the material was cDNA or gDNA derived from T cells, B-cell-depleted T cells, or PBMCs.

Generated by immunoSEQ multiplex PCR, the TCRdb table keeps only in-frame clones and is missing some. Of 170,000 or so clones listed, 88% were seen once; the top ten hold 6.5% to 8.5%. This clone was seen a handful of times. CDR3 length equals 16 residues. Trimming stripped 7 bases from V and 2 bases from J, with 18 bases between. Germline-derived CDR1 and CDR2 are SGHTA and FQGNSA. The TCR originated in a woman between 50 and 59 years old who had recovered from COVID-19. Input material: PBMCs or T cells enriched from blood (not recorded which). This chain links TRBV7-2 with TRBJ1-5; D perhaps matches TRBD1 (5 bases). Here the CDR3 DNA reads TGTGCCAGCACCTTTAGTTCAGGGAAGGGCAATCAGCCCCAGCATTTT. Its protein is CASTFSSGKGNQPQHF.